This T cell receptor (beta chain) was found in a study of neurological immune-mediated disorders. Turning to the study itself: Secondary progressive disease was present in 3, and relapsing-remitting disease in approximately 30, of the 35 or so multiple sclerosis patients.

This clonotype was counted ten times or more. Its antigen is currently unknown. Study-wide results and caveats: Among 34 multiple sclerosis patients, phylogenetic grouping put the repertoires of 18 into a single related-CDR3 cluster, a possible signature. No CDR3 amino acid sequences recurred among expanded clones across subjects, suggesting private repertoires in all groups.

Germline CDR1 DFQATT, CDR2 SNEGSKA (reference sequence). The CDR3 has 14 amino acids. V lost 3 bases and J lost 6, with 16 bases in between. By 5'RACE with 10-nucleotide random UMIs, the cDNA was made. One entry per CDR3 protein results from TCRdb running MiXCR on the 5' RACE reads. Among 24,000 or so distinct CDR3 sequences listed, 2% to 2.5% were seen once. The receptor comes from a woman aged 50 to 65 with multiple sclerosis. The rearrangement joins TRBV20-1 to TRBJ2-3; a weak D match, TRBD2 (7 bases). The sample consisted of PBMCs. CDR3 nucleotides: TGCAGTGCTAGGTCCACAGGGAGGGGGGATACGCAGTATTTT. It specifies CSARSTGRGDTQYF.